What follows are 18 T cell receptor beta chains derived from one specimen sequenced in a study of T-cell memory formation after mild COVID-19. TCRdb recomputed calls from the 5' RACE reads with MiXCR, one row per CDR3 protein. This table holds about 150,000 distinct CDR3 sequences, around 27% found once. The specimen sequenced was PBMCs or a T cell subset sorted from them (not recorded which). The receptors here all came from an adult woman who had mild COVID-19 (a few samples of this study predate the infection). Cell type and time point are not known.

The table lists this clonotype with a few counts. The CDR3 reads CASSLALDWETQYF. CDR3 in DNA: TGTGCCAGCAGCTTGGCGCTAGATTGGGAGACCCAGTACTTC. The chain couples TRBV7-6 to TRBJ2-5; D ambiguous. Trimming cost V 3 bases and J 5 bases, with 13 bases left between them. Germline CDR1 and CDR2: SGHVS and FNYEAQ. The CDR3 extends over 14 amino acids.

The rearrangement uses TRBV27 and TRBJ1-5, with a weak D call TRBD1 (6 bases). Germline CDR1 and CDR2: MNHEY and SMNVEV (reference sequence). The germline V and J ends were trimmed by 1 base and 6 bases, with 10 bases remaining between them. The CDR3 spans 14 residues. The CDR3 nucleotides read TGTGCCAGCAGTTTATTAGGGGGTTCTCAGCCCCAGCATTTT. It is translated as CASSLLGGSQPQHF.

This clonotype was seen a few times. The gene calls are TRBV7-9 and TRBJ1-1, with D possibly matching TRBD1 (6 bases). V dropped 3 bases and J dropped 6 bases, with 8 bases sitting between them. The CDR3 is 12 residues long. CDR1 is SEHNR and CDR2 is FQNEAQ in the germline V gene (reference sequence). CDR3 nucleotide sequence: TGTGCCAGCAGCTTCAGGGGCGCTGAAGCTTTCTTT. Translation: CASSFRGAEAFF.

This clonotype was seen repeatedly, ten times or more. The rearrangement links TRBV9 to TRBJ2-7; D call uncertain. The CDR3 has 14 amino acids. In germline, CDR1 is SGDLS, CDR2 YYNGEE. Trimming removed 0 bases from V and 1 base from J, with 8 bases in between. CDR3 loop: CASSVEWESYEQYF. In DNA, the CDR3 is TGTGCCAGCAGCGTAGAGTGGGAATCCTACGAGCAGTACTTC.

Only a few counts were recorded for this clonotype. J is TRBJ2-5 and V is TRBV7-9, with TRBD2 matching 7 bases. Unmatched junction bases numbered 11, after V lost 5 bases and J lost 5 bases. Germline V gives CDR1 SEHNR, CDR2 FQNEAQ (reference sequence). This CDR3 is 15 amino acids long. The CDR3 nucleotides are TGTGCCAGCAGCATTAATCTAGCGGCGAGGGAGACCCAGTACTTC. Its protein is CASSINLAARETQYF.

The V gene is TRBV5-6, the J gene TRBJ2-1; the match to TRBD2 covers 12 bases. The junction had 2 bases not matched to a gene; V was cut back by 0 bases and J by 4 bases. From germline, CDR1 is SGHDT and CDR2 YYEEEE. CDR3 length: 16 amino acids. CDR3 sequence: CASSLGTSGVYNEQFF. The CDR3, as DNA: TGTGCCAGCAGCTTGGGGACTAGCGGGGTTTACAATGAGCAGTTCTTC.

This clonotype has a handful of counts. The chain uses TRBV7-3 and TRBJ2-4, with a tentative D call TRBD2 (6 bases). Germline V CDR1 and CDR2: SGHTA, FQGTGA. This CDR3 comprises 15 residues. V lost 7 bases to trimming and J lost 6 bases, with 19 bases between them. The chain's CDR3 is CASIPDFDGGNIQYF. The CDR3 coding sequence is TGTGCCAGCATCCCGGACTTTGACGGGGGAAACATTCAGTACTTC.

This clonotype was observed a handful of times. The genes are TRBV7-9 and TRBJ2-7; D perhaps matches TRBD1 (5 bases). The V end lost 5 bases, the J end lost 6 bases, and 11 bases lay between the germline ends. The CDR3 contains 12 residues. Germline values: CDR1 SEHNR, CDR2 FQNEAQ (reference sequence). The CDR3 nucleotides are TGTGCCAGCAGCCAGGGCTTACGCGAGCAGTACTTC. It translates to CASSQGLREQYF.

This clonotype was recorded at least ten times. The chain combines TRBV4-3 with TRBJ2-1, with D possibly matching TRBD2 (5 bases). Deletions cut 1 base from V and 12 bases from J, with 13 bases between. Looked up from germline, CDR1 is LGHNA and CDR2 is YSLEER. The CDR3 spans 13 residues. CDR3 in amino acids: CASSQGTLLTQFF. The CDR3 nucleotides read TGCGCCAGCAGCCAAGGGACTTTACTTACGCAGTTCTTC.

This chain joins TRBV18 and TRBJ1-4; TRBD1 agrees at 7 bases. The CDR3 consists of 13 residues. V lost 2 bases and J lost 8; bases outside the gene matches: 2. The germline V gene encodes CDR1 KGHSH and CDR2 LQKENI. CDR3 amino acids: CASSPTTGEKLFF. The CDR3, as DNA: TGTGCCAGCTCACCAACGACAGGGGAAAAACTGTTTTTT.

V usage is TRBV27 and J usage is TRBJ2-1, with 7 bases lining up with TRBD1. This CDR3 has 15 residues. With 6 bases clipped from V and 3 bases from J, the junction kept 8 bases outside the gene matches. Germline CDR1 reads MNHEY; CDR2 reads SMNVEV (reference sequence). The CDR3: CASSRTGQLYNEQFF. CDR3 DNA: TGTGCCAGCAGCCGGACGGGACAGCTCTACAATGAGCAGTTCTTC.

The chain recombines TRBV7-9 with TRBJ1-1; 8 bases agree with TRBD1. The CDR3 sequence is 14 residues long. The germline V gene has CDR1 SEHNR and CDR2 FQNEAQ (reference sequence). J was trimmed by 6 bases and V by 5 bases; bases with no gene match: 8. CDR3 region: CASSPDRGGAEAFF. As DNA, the CDR3 is TGTGCCAGCAGCCCTGACAGGGGAGGGGCTGAAGCTTTCTTT.

V gene TRBV6-6 combines with J gene TRBJ2-7, with TRBD2 matching 13 bases. Trimming removed 0 bases from V and 4 bases from J; junction bases left unmatched: 9. From germline, CDR1 is MNHNY and CDR2 SVGAGI (reference sequence). The CDR3 covers 18 residues. For the CDR3, the DNA is TGTGCCAGCAGTTACTCCCCGCGACTAGCGGGGGGATATTACGAGCAGTACTTC. Residues: CASSYSPRLAGGYYEQYF.

This sequence joins TRBV4-3 and TRBJ1-2; 7 nucleotides agree with TRBD1. Germline V gives CDR1 LGHNA, CDR2 YSLEER. The CDR3 covers 18 residues. V was pared by 0 bases and J by 4 bases, with 14 bases of the junction left unmatched. The CDR3 region has the DNA TGCGCCAGCAGCCAAGATAATTCGGGGATAGGGGGCATCTATGGCTACACCTTC. It is translated as CASSQDNSGIGGIYGYTF.

A few counts support this clonotype. The chain joins TRBV10-3 to TRBJ2-1, with 14 nucleotides matching TRBD2. The germline CDR1 and CDR2 sequences are ENHRY and SYGVKD. V trimming: 4 bases; J trimming: 5 bases; junction bases outside the gene matches: 13. The CDR3 sequence is 19 residues long. CDR3 amino acids: CAISGGLAGEGTANNEQFF. As DNA, the CDR3 is TGTGCCATCAGTGGGGGACTAGCGGGAGAAGGAACGGCGAACAATGAGCAGTTCTTC.

The chain joins TRBV25-1 to TRBJ2-1; D is unclear. Germline-derived CDR1 and CDR2 are MGHDK and SYGVNS. The germline V and J ends were trimmed by 1 base and 10 bases, with 5 bases remaining between them. The CDR3 extends over 11 amino acids. CDR3 in amino acids: CASSESKEQFF. The CDR3 coding sequence is TGTGCCAGCAGTGAATCTAAGGAGCAGTTCTTC.

This clonotype was detected only once. The CDR3 bases are TGTGCCACCAGTGATTTGGGGACTGACAGGCAGAATACGCAGTATTTT. Its translation: CATSDLGTDRQNTQYF. This chain connects TRBV24-1 to TRBJ2-3; the D call may be TRBD1 or TRBD2 (6 bases each). Trimming shortened V by 0 bases and J by 7 bases, and 16 bases separated the two germline ends. This CDR3 contains 16 residues. Germline V gives CDR1 KGHDR, CDR2 SFDVKD.

This clonotype was detected a few times. This chain connects TRBV6-5 to TRBJ1-1; D possibly corresponds to TRBD1 (6 bases). This CDR3 region has 17 residues. CDR1 and CDR2 (germline): MNHEY, SVGAGI. V was pared by 6 bases and J by 3 bases, with 23 bases between. The CDR3, as DNA: TGTGCCAGCAGCCAAAGGGCCCTGACAGGTATCGACACTGAAGCTTTCTTT. It yields the protein CASSQRALTGIDTEAFF.